The 16 T cell receptor beta chains below all came from one sample that was sequenced in a study of blood T cells in healthy people across ages. Together with a sample-barcoded 5' primer, a J-beta primer mix was included in a second PCR lasting about 6 to 11 cycles. TCRdb ran MiXCR on the 5' RACE reads and lists one entry per CDR3 protein. The sample has approximately 800,000 distinct CDR3 sequences, around 24% seen once. These same records also appear under a second study, on T cells of mothers and their children.

The sequenced sample consisted of blood. Source of these receptors: a boy aged 5-17 years in good health.

In its sample, this clonotype was seen a few times. This chain connects TRBV9 to TRBJ1-2; D gene ambiguous. CDR1 and CDR2 (germline): SGDLS, YYNGEE. The CDR3 runs 14 residues. With 0 bases removed from V and 1 base from J, the gap between germline ends came to 7 bases. CDR3 sequence reads: CASSVGGSNYGYTF. The CDR3 DNA is TGTGCCAGCAGCGTAGGAGGGAGTAACTATGGCTACACCTTC.

This clonotype was counted at least ten times. This chain connects TRBV7-9 to TRBJ1-2; D unresolved. The V end lost 1 base, the J end lost 5 bases, and 8 bases lay between the germline ends. In germline, CDR1 is SEHNR, CDR2 FQNEAQ (reference sequence). This CDR3 spans 13 amino acids. This CDR3 reads CASSLDTIYGYTF. In DNA form, the CDR3 reads TGTGCCAGCAGCTTAGATACAATTTATGGCTACACCTTC.

J is TRBJ1-1 and V is TRBV12-5; D gene ambiguous. V lost 4 bases to trimming and J lost 9 bases, with 12 bases between them. This CDR3 contains 12 residues. Germline V lookup: CDR1 LGHNT, CDR2 FRNRAP. Here the CDR3 reads CASGSPGEKAFF. The CDR3 region has the DNA TGTGCTAGTGGTTCCCCCGGGGAAAAAGCTTTCTTT.

The chain uses TRBV4-1 and TRBJ2-7; D may be TRBD1 or TRBD2 (5 bases each). The CDR3 totals 14 residues. The V gene lost 5 bases and the J gene lost 1 base, with 12 bases spanning the gap. Germline CDR1 MGHRA, CDR2 YSYEKL. CDR3 residues: CASSKVGRSYEQYF. As DNA, the CDR3 is TGCGCCAGCAGCAAGGTGGGACGTTCCTACGAGCAGTACTTC.

The chain has TRBV28 and TRBJ2-7; D unresolved. The CDR3 consists of 12 residues. Looked up from germline, CDR1 is MDHEN and CDR2 is SYDVKM. With 5 bases removed from V and 3 bases from J, the gap between germline ends came to 8 bases. The CDR3 coding sequence is TGTGCCAGCAGTAAGCAGGTCTACGAGCAGTACTTC. Translation: CASSKQVYEQYF.

This chain uses TRBV7-9 with TRBJ2-3; TRBD2 aligns across 12 bases. Losses at the gene ends were 4 bases for V and 4 bases for J; bases not matched to a gene: 9. The CDR3 loop spans 17 amino acids. In germline, CDR1 is SEHNR, CDR2 FQNEAQ (reference sequence). CDR3 bases: TGTGCCAGCAGCTCAATCCTAGCGGGGGGGCCGGCAGATACGCAGTATTTT. It specifies CASSSILAGGPADTQYF.

This sequence joins TRBV25-1 and TRBJ1-2; D is ambiguous. Per germline, CDR1 MGHDK and CDR2 SYGVNS. This CDR3 spans 13 amino acids. V was trimmed by 2 bases and J by 8 bases, leaving 12 bases between them. CDR3 in amino acids: CASSERRSGGYTF. The CDR3 DNA sequence: TGTGCCAGCAGTGAAAGACGGAGCGGAGGCTACACCTTC.

This clonotype was detected many times. The chain combines TRBV27 with TRBJ1-4; D call uncertain. This CDR3 is built from 12 residues. V lost 6 bases and J lost 8, with 10 bases in between. In germline, CDR1 is MNHEY, CDR2 SMNVEV (reference sequence). Written as DNA, the CDR3 is TGTGCCAGCAGCTCCCCGGGGGAAAAACTGTTTTTT. Translating gives CASSSPGEKLFF. The full variable domain, with the rest looked up from reference TRBV27 and TRBJ1-4, is EAQVTQNPRYLITVTGKKLTVTCSQNMNHEYMSWYRQDPGLGLRQIYYSMNVEVTDKGDVPEGYKVSRKEKRNFPLILESPSPNQTSLYFCASSSPGEKLFFGSGTQLSVL.

The chain is built from TRBV7-2 and TRBJ2-5, with D possibly TRBD1 on 6 matching bases. Germline-derived CDR1 and CDR2 are SGHTA and FQGNSA. V lost 5 bases to trimming and J lost 4 bases, with 23 bases between them. This CDR3 has 17 residues. In DNA, the CDR3 is TGTGCCAGCAGCCCCCCACAGGGTAGAGGCTTAGGAGAGACCCAGTACTTC. This encodes CASSPPQGRGLGETQYF.

This clonotype was counted only a few times. This sequence joins TRBV20-1 and TRBJ1-4; 7 nucleotides match TRBD1. After removal of 3 bases from V and 5 bases from J, the junction contained 3 bases not matched to a gene. This CDR3 has 13 amino acids. Germline V gives CDR1 DFQATT, CDR2 SNEGSKA (reference sequence). This CDR3 is CSARRGRNEKLFF. DNA of the CDR3: TGCAGTGCTAGGAGGGGGCGAAATGAAAAACTGTTTTTT.

The V gene is TRBV29-1, the J gene TRBJ1-2, with D hard to call. Germline CDR1 reads SQVTM; CDR2 reads ANQGSEA. With 1 base removed from V and 6 bases from J, the gap between germline ends came to 9 bases. CDR3 size: 12 residues. The chain's CDR3 is CSVEGPKDGYTF. CDR3 nucleotides: TGCAGCGTTGAAGGCCCTAAGGATGGCTACACCTTC. Complete variable domain (other parts from reference TRBV29-1 and TRBJ1-2): SAVISQKPSRDICQRGTSLTIQCQVDSQVTMMFWYRQQPGQSLTLIATANQGSEATYESGFVIDKFPISRPNLTFSTLTVSNMSPEDSSIYLCSVEGPKDGYTFGSGTRLTVV.

This clonotype has only a few counts. The CDR3 region has the DNA TGCAGCGTCTTGTCCCATGACGCCAACGAGCAGTACTTC. Translating gives CSVLSHDANEQYF. V usage is TRBV29-1 and J usage is TRBJ2-7, with no clear D. V shed 6 bases and J shed 5 bases, with 17 bases lying between them. This CDR3 is built from 13 residues. Germline V lookup: CDR1 SQVTM, CDR2 ANQGSEA.

This clonotype was counted between two and nine times. V usage is TRBV25-1 and J usage is TRBJ2-7, with D possibly matching TRBD1 (5 bases). CDR1 is MGHDK and CDR2 is SYGVNS in the germline V gene. This CDR3 is built from 14 residues. Between the trimmed V and J ends, which lost 7 bases and 0 bases, there was a span of 13 bases. CDR3 bases: TGTGCCAGCAAAGGACGGACAAGCTCCTACGAGCAGTACTTC. Encoded protein: CASKGRTSSYEQYF.

The rearrangement joins TRBV7-6 to TRBJ1-4; weak D call: TRBD1 (5 bases). Between the trimmed V and J ends, which lost 5 bases and 7 bases, there was a span of 14 bases. Germline CDR1 SGHVS, CDR2 FNYEAQ. The CDR3 runs 14 residues. This CDR3 reads CASSPLPRAEKLFF. The CDR3 DNA reads as TGTGCCAGCAGCCCCCTCCCCAGGGCTGAAAAACTGTTTTTT.

The chain joins TRBV28 to TRBJ1-1; 11 bases line up with TRBD1. CDR3 length: 18 residues. After removal of 3 bases from V and 2 bases from J, the junction contained 11 bases not matched to a gene. Germline V gives CDR1 MDHEN, CDR2 SYDVKM. The CDR3 sequence is CASSFPGTGGGPNTEAFF. The CDR3 coding sequence is TGTGCCAGCAGTTTTCCTGGGACAGGGGGTGGACCAAACACTGAAGCTTTCTTT.

The rearrangement uses TRBV7-2 and TRBJ1-2, with 9 bases fitting TRBD1. The CDR3 has 13 amino acids. J was trimmed by 3 bases and V by 5 bases; bases with no gene match: 1. Germline V gives CDR1 SGHTA, CDR2 FQGNSA. For the CDR3, the DNA is TGTGCCAGCAGCGGGACAGGGCACTATGGCTACACCTTC. It codes for CASSGTGHYGYTF.